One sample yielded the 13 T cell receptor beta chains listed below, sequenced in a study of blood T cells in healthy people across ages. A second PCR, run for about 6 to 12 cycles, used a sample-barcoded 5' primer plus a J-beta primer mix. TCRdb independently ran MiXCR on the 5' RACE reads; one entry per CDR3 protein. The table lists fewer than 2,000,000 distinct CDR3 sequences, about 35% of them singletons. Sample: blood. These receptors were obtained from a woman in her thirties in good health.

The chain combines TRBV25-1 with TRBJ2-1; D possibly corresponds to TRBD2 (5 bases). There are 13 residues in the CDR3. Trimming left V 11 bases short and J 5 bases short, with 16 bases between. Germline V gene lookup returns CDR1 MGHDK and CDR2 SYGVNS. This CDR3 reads CAGLLSPNNEQFF. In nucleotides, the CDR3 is TGTGCCGGACTCTTGAGCCCAAACAATGAGCAGTTCTTC.

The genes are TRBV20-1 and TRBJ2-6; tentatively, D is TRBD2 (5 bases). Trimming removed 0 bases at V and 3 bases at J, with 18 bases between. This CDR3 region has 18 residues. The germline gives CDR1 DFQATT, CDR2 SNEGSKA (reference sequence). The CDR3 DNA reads TGCAGTGCTAGAGATCGGGAAACAGACTCTAGTGGGGCCAACGTCCTGACTTTC. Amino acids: CSARDRETDSSGANVLTF.

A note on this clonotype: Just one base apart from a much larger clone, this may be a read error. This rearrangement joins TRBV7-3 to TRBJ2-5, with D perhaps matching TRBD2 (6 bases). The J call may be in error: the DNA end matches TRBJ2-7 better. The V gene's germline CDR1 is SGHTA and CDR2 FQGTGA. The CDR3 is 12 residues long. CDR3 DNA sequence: TGTGCCGGCAGCTACATCGGGGGCGAGCAGTACTTC. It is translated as CAGSYIGGEQYF.

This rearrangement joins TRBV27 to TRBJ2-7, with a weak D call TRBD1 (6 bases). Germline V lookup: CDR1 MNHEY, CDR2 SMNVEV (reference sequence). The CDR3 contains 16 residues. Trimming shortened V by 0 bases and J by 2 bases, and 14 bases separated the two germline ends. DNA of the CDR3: TGTGCCAGCAGTTTATCGCCCTCCGGGACAACCTACGAGCAGTACTTC. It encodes CASSLSPSGTTYEQYF.

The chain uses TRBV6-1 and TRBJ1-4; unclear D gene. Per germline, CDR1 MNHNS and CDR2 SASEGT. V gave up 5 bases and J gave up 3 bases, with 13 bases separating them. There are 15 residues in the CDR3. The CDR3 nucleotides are TGTGCCAGCAGTAGATCGAGGGCCTCTAATGAAAAACTGTTTTTT. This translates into CASSRSRASNEKLFF.

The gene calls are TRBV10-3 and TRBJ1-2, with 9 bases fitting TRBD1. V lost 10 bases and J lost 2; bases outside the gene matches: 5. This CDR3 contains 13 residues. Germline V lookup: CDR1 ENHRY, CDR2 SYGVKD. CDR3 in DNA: TGTGCCACCGGACAGGGGCTAAACTATGGCTACACCTTC. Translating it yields CATGQGLNYGYTF.

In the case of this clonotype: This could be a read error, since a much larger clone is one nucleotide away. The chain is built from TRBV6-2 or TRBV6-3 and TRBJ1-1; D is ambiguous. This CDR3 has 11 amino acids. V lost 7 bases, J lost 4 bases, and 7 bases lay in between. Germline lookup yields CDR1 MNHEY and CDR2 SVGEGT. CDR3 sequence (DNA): TGTGCCAGCACCTTCGGCACTGAAGCTTTCTTT. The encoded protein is CASTFGTEAFF.

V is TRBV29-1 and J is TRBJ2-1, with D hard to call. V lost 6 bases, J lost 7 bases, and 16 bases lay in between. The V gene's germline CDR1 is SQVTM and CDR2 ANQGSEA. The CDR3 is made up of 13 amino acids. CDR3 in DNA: TGCAGCGTGGCCGAGGTTCTGGCGAATGAGCAGTTCTTC. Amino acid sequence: CSVAEVLANEQFF.

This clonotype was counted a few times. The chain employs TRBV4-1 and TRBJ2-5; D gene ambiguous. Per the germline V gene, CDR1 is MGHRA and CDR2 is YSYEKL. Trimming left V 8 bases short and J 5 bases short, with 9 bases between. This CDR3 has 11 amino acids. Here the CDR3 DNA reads TGCGCCAGCGTGGTGAGGGAGACCCAGTACTTC. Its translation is CASVVRETQYF.

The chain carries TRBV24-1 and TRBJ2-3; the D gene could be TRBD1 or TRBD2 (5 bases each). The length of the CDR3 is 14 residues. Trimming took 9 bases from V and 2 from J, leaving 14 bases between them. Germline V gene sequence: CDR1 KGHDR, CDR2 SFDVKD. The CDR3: CATSGAMVTDTQYF. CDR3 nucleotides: TGTGCCACCTCCGGGGCCATGGTCACAGATACGCAGTATTTT.

The CDR3 is CSARVRGVGELFF. The CDR3 DNA is TGCAGTGCTAGAGTTCGGGGAGTCGGGGAGCTGTTTTTT. The rearrangement joins TRBV20-1 to TRBJ2-2; D possibly corresponds to TRBD2 (5 bases). V was trimmed by 1 base and J by 7 bases, leaving 10 bases between them. CDR1 and CDR2 from the germline V gene are DFQATT and SNEGSKA (reference sequence). The CDR3 covers 13 residues.

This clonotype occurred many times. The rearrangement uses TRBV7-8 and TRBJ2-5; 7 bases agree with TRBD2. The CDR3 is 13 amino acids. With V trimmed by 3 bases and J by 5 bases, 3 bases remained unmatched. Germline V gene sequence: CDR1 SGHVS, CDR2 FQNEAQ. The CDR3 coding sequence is TGTGCCAGCAGCTTTAGCGGGTCGGAGACCCAGTACTTC. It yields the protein CASSFSGSETQYF.

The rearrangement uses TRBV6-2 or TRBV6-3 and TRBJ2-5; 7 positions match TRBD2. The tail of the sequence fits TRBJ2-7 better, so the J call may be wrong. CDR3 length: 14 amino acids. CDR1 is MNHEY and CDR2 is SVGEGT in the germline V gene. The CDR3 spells CASSYRKRDVEQYF. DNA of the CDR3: TGTGCCAGCAGTTATCGGAAGCGGGACGTCGAGCAGTACTTC.